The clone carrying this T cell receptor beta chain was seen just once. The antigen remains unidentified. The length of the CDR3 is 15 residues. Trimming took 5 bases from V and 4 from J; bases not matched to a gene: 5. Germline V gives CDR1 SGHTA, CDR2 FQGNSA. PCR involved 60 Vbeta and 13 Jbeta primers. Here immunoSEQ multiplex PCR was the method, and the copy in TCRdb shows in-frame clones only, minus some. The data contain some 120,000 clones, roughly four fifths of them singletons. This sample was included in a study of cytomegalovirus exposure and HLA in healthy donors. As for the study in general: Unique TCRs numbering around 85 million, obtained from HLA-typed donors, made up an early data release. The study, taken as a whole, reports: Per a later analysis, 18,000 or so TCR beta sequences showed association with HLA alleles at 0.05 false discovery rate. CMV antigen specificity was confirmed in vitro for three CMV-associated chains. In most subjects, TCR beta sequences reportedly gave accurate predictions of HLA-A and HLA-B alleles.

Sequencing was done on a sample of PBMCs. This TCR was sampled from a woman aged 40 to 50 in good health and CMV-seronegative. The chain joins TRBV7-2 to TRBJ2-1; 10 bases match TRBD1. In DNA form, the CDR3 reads TGTGCCAGCAGCCCCGACAGGGGGCTGTACAATGAGCAGTTCTTC. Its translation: CASSPDRGLYNEQFF. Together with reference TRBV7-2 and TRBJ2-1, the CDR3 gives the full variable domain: GAGVSQSPSNKVTEKGKDVELRCDPISGHTALYWYRQSLGQGLEFLIYFQGNSAPDKSGLPSDRFSAERTGGSVSTLTIQRTQQEDSAVYLCASSPDRGLYNEQFFGPGTRLTVL.